Listed below are T cell receptor beta chains from one sample, sequenced in a study of T-cell reconstitution after alpha-beta-depleted transplantation in children. Each CDR3 protein gets one entry after TCRdb re-called the PCR reads with MiXCR. The sample contains 700,000 to 950,000 distinct CDR3 sequences, 15% to 20% of which appear only once. Sequencing used PBMCs, mostly from graft donor cells, obtained 360 days after TCRalphabeta/CD19-depleted stem cell transplant. All receptors derive from a male patient younger than 18 who had a stem cell transplant for acute lymphoblastic leukemia, so the T cells may come from the graft donor. Both conserved end residues are part of each CDR3. D genes are given only for firm matches. A clone size is listed for some rows: how often the clone was seen (once, few, many), or a class if it is expanded.

J,D,V,length,size,DNA,CDR3
TRBJ2-1,NA,TRBV7-8,14,few,TGTGCCAGCAGCCCGGTTGGGGTGCCGAATGAGCAGTTCTTC,CASSPVGVPNEQFF
TRBJ2-7,TRBD2,TRBV7-8,15,many,TGTGCCAGCAGCTTAGAAGGCGGGGGATCCTACGAGCAGTACTTC,CASSLEGGGSYEQYF
TRBJ2-1,NA,TRBV29-1,11,few,TGCAGCGTCGCCGACTATACCGAGCAGTTCTTC,CSVADYTEQFF
TRBJ2-7,NA,TRBV5-5,15,few,TGTGCCAGCAGCTTGGGTCGAGGGATCGCCTACGAGCAGTACTTC,CASSLGRGIAYEQYF
TRBJ2-7,NA,TRBV5-1,16,few,TGCGCCAGCAGCTTGGAAAGGCCAGTCCAATCCTACGAGCAGTACTTC,CASSLERPVQSYEQYF
TRBJ1-6,NA,TRBV12-3/TRBV12-4,14,few,TGTGCCAGCAGTGTTCGGGGAAGAAATTCACCCCTCCACTTT,CASSVRGRNSPLHF
TRBJ1-1,TRBD1,TRBV5-4,18,NA,TGTGCCAGCAGCTTGGAACGGACAGGGGGCCCCAGACACACTGAAGCTTTCTTT,CASSLERTGGPRHTEAFF
TRBJ2-5,TRBD1,TRBV20-1,13,few,TGCAGTGCCCCCCCCGGGACAGGGTTATCCCAGTACTTC,CSAPPGTGLSQYF
TRBJ2-7,NA,TRBV20-1,16,few,TGCAGTGCTAGAGATCGGACCATCCAAGGTGGCTACGAGCAGTACTTC,CSARDRTIQGGYEQYF
TRBJ2-1,NA,TRBV20-1,17,NA,TGCAGTGCTAGAGAGGAAGGTCTACGGAAACCCTACAATGAGCAGTTCTTC,CSAREEGLRKPYNEQFF
TRBJ1-1,NA,TRBV29-1,14,NA,TGCAGCGTTGAAGAGGCATACATGAACACTGAAGCTTTCTTT,CSVEEAYMNTEAFF